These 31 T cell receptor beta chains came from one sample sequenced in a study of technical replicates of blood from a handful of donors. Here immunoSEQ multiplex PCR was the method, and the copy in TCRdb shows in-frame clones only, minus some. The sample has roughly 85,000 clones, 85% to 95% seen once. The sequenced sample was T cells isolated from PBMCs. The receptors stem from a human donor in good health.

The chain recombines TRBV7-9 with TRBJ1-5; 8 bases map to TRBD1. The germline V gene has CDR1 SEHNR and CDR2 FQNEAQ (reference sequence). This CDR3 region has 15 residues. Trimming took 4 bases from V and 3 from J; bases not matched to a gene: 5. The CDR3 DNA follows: TGTGCCAGCAGCTACGGACAGGGAACCAATCAGCCCCAGCATTTT. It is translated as CASSYGQGTNQPQHF. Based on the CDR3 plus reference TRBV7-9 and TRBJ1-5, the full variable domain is DTGVSQNPRHKITKRGQNVTFRCDPISEHNRLYWYRQTLGQGPEFLTYFQNEAQLEKSRLLSDRFSAERPKGSFSTLEIQRTEQGDSAMYLCASSYGQGTNQPQHFGDGTRLSIL.

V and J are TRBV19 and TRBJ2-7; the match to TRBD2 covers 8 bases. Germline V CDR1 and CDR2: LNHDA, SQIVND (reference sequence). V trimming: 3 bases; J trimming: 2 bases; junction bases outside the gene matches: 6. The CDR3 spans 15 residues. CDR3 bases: TGTGCCAGTAGTATCGGGGCGGGGGGAACCTACGAGCAGTACTTC. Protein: CASSIGAGGTYEQYF.

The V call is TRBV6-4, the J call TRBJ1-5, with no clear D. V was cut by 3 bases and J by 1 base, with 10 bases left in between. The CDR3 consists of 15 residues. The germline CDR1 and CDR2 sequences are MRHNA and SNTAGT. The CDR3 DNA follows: TGTGCCAGCAGTGAGCCCGGGTTGAGCAATCAGCCCCAGCATTTT. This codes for CASSEPGLSNQPQHF.

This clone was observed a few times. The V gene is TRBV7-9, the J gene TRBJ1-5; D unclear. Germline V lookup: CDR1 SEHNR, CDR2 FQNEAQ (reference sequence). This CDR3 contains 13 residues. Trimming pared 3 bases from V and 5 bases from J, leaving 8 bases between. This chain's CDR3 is CASSFSVDQPQHF. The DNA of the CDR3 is TGTGCCAGCAGCTTCTCAGTGGATCAGCCCCAGCATTTT.

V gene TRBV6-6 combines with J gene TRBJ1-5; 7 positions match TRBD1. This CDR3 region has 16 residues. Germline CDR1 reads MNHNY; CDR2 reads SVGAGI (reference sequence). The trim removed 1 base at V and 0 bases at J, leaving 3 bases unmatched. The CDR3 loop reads CASSYLGQYSNQPQHF. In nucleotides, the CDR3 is TGTGCCAGCAGTTACTTGGGACAGTATAGCAATCAGCCCCAGCATTTT.

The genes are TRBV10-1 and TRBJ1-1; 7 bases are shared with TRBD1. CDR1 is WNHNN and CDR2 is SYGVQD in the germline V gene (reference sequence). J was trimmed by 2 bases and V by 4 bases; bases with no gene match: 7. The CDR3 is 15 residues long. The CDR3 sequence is CASSASNRGNTEAFF. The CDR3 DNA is TGCGCCAGCAGTGCATCTAACAGGGGTAACACTGAAGCTTTCTTT.

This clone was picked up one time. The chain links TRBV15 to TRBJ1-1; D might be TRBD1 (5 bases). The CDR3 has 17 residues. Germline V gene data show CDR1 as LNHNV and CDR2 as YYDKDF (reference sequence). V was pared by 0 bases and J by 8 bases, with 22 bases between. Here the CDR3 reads CATSRDPVTVRNNEAFF. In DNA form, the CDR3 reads TGTGCCACCAGCAGAGATCCGGTGACAGTACGAAACAACGAAGCTTTCTTT.

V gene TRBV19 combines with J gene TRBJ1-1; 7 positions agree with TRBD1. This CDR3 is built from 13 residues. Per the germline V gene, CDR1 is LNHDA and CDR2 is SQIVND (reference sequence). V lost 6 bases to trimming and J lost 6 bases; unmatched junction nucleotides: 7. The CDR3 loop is CASSLTGEAEAFF. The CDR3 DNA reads TGTGCCAGTAGCCTTACAGGGGAAGCTGAAGCTTTCTTT.

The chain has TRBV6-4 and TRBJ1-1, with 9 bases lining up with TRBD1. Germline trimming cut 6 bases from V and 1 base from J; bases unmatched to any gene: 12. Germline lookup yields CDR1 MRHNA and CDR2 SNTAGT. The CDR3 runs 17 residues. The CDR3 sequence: CASRRTGAIGRNTEAFF. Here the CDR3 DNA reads TGTGCCAGCAGAAGGACAGGGGCGATCGGCAGGAACACTGAAGCTTTCTTT.

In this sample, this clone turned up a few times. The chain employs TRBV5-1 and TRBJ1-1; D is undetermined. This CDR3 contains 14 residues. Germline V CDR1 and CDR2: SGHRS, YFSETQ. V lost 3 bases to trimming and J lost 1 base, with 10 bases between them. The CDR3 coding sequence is TGCGCCAGCAGCTCCAAACCAGAGAACACTGAAGCTTTCTTT. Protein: CASSSKPENTEAFF.

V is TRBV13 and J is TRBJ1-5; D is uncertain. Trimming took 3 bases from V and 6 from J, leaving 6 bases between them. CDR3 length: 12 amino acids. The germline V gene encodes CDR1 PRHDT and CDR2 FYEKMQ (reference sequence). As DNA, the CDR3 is TGTGCCAGCAGCTTTTCGGGTCAGCCCCAGCATTTT. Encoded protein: CASSFSGQPQHF.

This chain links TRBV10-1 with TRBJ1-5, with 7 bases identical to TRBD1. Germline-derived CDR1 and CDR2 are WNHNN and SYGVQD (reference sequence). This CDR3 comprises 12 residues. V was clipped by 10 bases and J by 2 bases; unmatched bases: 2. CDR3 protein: CATGQGNQPQHF. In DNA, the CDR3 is TGCGCCACCGGACAGGGCAATCAGCCCCAGCATTTT.

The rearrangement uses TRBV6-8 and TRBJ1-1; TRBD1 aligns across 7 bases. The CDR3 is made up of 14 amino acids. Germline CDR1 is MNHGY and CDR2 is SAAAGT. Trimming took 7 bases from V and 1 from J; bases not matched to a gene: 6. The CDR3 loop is CASIGAGGNTEAFF. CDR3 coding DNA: TGTGCCAGCATCGGAGCAGGGGGGAACACTGAAGCTTTCTTT.

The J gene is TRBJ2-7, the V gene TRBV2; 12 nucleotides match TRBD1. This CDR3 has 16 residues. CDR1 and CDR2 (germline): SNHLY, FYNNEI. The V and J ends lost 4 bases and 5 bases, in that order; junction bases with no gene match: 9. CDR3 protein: CASSVEPGQGANEQYF. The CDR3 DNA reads TGTGCCAGCAGTGTCGAACCGGGACAGGGGGCTAACGAGCAGTACTTC. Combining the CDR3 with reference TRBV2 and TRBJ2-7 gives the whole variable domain EPEVTQTPSHQVTQMGQEVILRCVPISNHLYFYWYRQILGQKVEFLVSFYNNEISEKSEIFDDQFSVERPDGSNFTLKIRSTKLEDSAMYFCASSVEPGQGANEQYFGPGTRLTVT.

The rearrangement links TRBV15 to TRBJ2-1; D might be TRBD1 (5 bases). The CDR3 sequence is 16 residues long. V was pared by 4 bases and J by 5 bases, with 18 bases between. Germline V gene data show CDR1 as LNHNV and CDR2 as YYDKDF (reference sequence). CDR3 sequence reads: CATSIVKGLENNEQFF. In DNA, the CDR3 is TGTGCCACCAGCATTGTAAAGGGGCTCGAGAACAATGAGCAGTTCTTC. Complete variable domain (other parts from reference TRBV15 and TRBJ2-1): DAMVIQNPRYQVTQFGKPVTLSCSQTLNHNVMYWYQQKSSQAPKLLFHYYDKDFNNEADTPDNFQSRRPNTSFCFLDIRSPGLGDTAMYLCATSIVKGLENNEQFFGPGTRLTVL.

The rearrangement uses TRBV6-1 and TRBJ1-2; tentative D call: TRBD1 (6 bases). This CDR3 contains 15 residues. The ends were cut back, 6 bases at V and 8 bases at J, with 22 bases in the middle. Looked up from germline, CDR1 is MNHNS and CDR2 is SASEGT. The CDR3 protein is CASRGGTSLSLGYTF. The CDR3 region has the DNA TGTGCCAGCAGGGGGGGGACATCGTTAAGTTTAGGCTACACCTTC.

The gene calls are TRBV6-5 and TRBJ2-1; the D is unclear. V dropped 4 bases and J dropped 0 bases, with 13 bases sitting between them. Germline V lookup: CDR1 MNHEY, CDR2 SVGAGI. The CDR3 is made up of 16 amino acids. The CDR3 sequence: CASSFAQVSSYNEQFF. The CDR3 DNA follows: TGTGCCAGCAGTTTTGCCCAGGTTAGCTCCTACAATGAGCAGTTCTTC.

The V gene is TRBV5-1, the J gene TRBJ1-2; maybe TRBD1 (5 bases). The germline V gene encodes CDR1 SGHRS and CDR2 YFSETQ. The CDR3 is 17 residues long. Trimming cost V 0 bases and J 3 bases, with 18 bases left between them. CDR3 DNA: TGCGCCAGCAGCTTGGATGGCAGGGTTTATGGGGACTATGGCTACACCTTC. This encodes CASSLDGRVYGDYGYTF.

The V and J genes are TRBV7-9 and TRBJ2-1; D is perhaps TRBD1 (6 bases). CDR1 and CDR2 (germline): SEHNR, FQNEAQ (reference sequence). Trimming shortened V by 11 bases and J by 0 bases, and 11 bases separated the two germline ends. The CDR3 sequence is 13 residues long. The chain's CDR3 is CAGSDSSYNEQFF. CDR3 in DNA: TGTGCCGGGTCGGACAGCTCCTACAATGAGCAGTTCTTC.

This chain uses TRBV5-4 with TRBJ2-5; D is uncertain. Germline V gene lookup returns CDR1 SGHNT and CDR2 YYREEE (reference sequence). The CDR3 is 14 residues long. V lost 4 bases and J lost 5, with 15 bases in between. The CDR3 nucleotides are TGTGCCAGCAGCCGCGTCTCTAGAAGGGAGACCCAGTACTTC. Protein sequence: CASSRVSRRETQYF. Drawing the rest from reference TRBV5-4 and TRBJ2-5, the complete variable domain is ETGVTQSPTHLIKTRGQQVTLRCSSQSGHNTVSWYQQALGQGPQFIFQYYREEENGRGNFPPRFSGLQFPNYSSELNVNALELDDSALYLCASSRVSRRETQYFGPGTRLLVL.

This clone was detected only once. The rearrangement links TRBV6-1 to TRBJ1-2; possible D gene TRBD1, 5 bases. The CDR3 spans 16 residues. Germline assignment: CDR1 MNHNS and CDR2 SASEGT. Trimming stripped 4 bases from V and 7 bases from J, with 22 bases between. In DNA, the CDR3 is TGTGCCAGCAGTGCTCTGACAGCGCTTACTCCTCTTGGCTACACCTTC. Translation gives CASSALTALTPLGYTF.

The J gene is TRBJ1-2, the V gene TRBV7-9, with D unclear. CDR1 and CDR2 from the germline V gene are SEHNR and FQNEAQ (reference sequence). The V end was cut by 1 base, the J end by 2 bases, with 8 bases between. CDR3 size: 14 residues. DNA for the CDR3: TGTGCCAGCAGCTTAGTGGGCCTCAACTATGGCTACACCTTC. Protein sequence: CASSLVGLNYGYTF.

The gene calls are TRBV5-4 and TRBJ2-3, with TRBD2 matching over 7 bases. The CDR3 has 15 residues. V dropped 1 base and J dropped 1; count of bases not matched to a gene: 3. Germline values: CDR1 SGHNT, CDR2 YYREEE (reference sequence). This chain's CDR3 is CASSLRLAGTDTQYF. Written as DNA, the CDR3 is TGTGCCAGCAGCTTGAGGCTAGCGGGCACAGATACGCAGTATTTT.

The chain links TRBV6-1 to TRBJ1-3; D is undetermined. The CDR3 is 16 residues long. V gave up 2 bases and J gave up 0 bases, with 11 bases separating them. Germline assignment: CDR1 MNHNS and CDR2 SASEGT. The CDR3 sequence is CASSEYQAISGNTIYF. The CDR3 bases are TGTGCCAGCAGTGAATATCAGGCTATCTCTGGAAACACCATATATTTT.

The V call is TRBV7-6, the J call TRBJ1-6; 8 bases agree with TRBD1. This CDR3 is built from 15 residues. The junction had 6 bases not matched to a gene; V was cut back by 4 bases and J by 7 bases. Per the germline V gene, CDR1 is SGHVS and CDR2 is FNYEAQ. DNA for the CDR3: TGTGCCAGCAGCTCCTCAGGGGGCCTGAATTCACCCCTCCACTTT. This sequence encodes CASSSSGGLNSPLHF.

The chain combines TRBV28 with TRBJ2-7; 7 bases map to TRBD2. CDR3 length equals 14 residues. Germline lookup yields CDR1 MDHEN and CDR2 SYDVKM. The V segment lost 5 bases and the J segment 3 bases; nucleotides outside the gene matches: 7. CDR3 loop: CASSPGLVFYEQYF. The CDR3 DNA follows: TGTGCCAGCAGTCCCGGACTAGTATTCTACGAGCAGTACTTC.

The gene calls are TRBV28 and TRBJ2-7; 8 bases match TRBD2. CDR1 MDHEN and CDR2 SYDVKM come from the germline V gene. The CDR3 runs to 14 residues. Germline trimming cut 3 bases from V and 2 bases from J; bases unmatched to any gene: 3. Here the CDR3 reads CASSFFGGAYEQYF. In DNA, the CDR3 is TGTGCCAGCAGTTTTTTCGGGGGGGCCTACGAGCAGTACTTC.

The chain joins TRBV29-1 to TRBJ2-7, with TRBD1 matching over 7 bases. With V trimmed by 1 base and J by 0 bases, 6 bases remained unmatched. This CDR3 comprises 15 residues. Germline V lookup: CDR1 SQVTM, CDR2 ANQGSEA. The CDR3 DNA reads TGCAGCGTTGAAGGTGGACAGGCAACCTCCTACGAGCAGTACTTC. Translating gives CSVEGGQATSYEQYF.

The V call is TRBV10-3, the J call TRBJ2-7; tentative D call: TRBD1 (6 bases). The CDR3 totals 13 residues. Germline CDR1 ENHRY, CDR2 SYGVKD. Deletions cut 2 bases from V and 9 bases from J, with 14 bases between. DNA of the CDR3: TGTGCCATCAGTGAGCTCCCAGGGGAAGGGCAGTACTTC. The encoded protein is CAISELPGEGQYF.

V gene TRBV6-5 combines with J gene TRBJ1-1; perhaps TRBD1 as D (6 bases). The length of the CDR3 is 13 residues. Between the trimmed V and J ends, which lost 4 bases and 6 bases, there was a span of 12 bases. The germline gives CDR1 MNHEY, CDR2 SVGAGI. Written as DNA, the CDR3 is TGTGCCAGCAGTTCGACAGGTTGGGCTGAAGCTTTCTTT. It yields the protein CASSSTGWAEAFF.

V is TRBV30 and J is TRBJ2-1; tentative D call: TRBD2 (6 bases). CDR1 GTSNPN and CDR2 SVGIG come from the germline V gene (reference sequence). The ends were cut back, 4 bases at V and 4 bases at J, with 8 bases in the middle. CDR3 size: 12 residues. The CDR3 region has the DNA TGTGCCTGGAATGCGGGGTACAATGAGCAGTTCTTC. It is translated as CAWNAGYNEQFF. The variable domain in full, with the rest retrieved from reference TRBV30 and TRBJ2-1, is SQTIHQWPATLVQPVGSPLSLECTVEGTSNPNLYWYRQAAGRGLQLLFYSVGIGQISSEVPQNLSASRPQDRQFILSSKKLLLSDSGFYLCAWNAGYNEQFFGPGTRLTVL.